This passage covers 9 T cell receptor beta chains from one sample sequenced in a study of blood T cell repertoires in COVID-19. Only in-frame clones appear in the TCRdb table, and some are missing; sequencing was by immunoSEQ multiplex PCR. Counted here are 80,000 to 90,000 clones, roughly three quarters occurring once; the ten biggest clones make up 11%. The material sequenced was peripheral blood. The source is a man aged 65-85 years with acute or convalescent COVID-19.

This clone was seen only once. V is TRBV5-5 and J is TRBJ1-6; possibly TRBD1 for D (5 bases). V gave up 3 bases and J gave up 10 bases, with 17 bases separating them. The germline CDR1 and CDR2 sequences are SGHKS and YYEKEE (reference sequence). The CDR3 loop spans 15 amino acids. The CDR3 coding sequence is TGTGCCAGCAGCTCCTTGAGCAGGGAGGCCTCACCCCTCCACTTT. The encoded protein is CASSSLSREASPLHF.

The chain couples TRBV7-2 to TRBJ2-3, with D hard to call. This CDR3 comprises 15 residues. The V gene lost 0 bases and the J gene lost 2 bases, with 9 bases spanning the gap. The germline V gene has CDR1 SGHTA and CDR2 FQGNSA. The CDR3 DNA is TGTGCCAGCAGCTTAGCGCGGAATCCCACAGATACGCAGTATTTT. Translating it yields CASSLARNPTDTQYF.

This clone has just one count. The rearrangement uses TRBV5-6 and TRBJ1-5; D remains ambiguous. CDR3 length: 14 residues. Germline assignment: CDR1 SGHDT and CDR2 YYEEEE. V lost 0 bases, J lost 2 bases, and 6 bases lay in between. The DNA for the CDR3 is TGTGCCAGCAGCTTGGGTCCGGGCAATCAGCCCCAGCATTTT. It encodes CASSLGPGNQPQHF.

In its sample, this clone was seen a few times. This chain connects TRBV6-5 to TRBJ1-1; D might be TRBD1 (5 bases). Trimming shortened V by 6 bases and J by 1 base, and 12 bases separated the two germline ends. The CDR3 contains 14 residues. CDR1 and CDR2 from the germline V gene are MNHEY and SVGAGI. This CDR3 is CASRIGEANTEAFF. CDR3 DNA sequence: TGTGCCAGCAGAATAGGGGAGGCGAACACTGAAGCTTTCTTT.

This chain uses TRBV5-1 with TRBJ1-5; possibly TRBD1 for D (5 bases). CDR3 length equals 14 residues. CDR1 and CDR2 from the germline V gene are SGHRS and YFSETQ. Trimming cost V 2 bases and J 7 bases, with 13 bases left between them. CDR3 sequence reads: CASSFEQGGQPQHF. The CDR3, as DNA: TGCGCCAGCAGCTTTGAGCAGGGTGGACAGCCCCAGCATTTT.

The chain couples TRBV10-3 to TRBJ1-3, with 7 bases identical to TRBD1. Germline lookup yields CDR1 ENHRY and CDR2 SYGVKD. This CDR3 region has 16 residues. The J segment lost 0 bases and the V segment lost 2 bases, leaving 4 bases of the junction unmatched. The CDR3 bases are TGTGCCATCAGTGAGGGGGGACAGAGCTCTGGAAACACCATATATTTT. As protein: CAISEGGQSSGNTIYF.

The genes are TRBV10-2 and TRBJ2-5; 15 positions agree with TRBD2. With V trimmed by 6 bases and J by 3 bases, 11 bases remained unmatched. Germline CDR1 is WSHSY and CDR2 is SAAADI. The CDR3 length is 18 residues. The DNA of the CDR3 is TGCGCCAGCAGCGGCCTTGGACTAGCGGGGGGGGTAAAAGAGACCCAGTACTTC. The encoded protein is CASSGLGLAGGVKETQYF.

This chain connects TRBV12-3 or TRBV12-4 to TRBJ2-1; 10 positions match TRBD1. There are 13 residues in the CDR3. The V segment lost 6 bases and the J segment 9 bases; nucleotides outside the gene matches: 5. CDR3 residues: CASRGTGAGEQFF. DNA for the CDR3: TGTGCCAGCAGGGGGACAGGGGCGGGTGAGCAGTTCTTC.

Written as DNA, the CDR3 is TGTGCCAGCAAAGGACAGGGGGCTTACAATGAGCAGTTCTTC. Translated: CASKGQGAYNEQFF. The chain employs TRBV2 and TRBJ2-1, with 11 bases that match TRBD1. Per the germline V gene, CDR1 is SNHLY and CDR2 is FYNNEI. Unmatched junction bases numbered 3, after V lost 7 bases and J lost 4 bases. The CDR3 sequence is 14 residues long.